The rows below give T cell receptor beta chains drawn from one sample of a study of shared clonotypes between healthy human individuals. The table came from immunoSEQ multiplex PCR; TCRdb's copy has only in-frame clones and leaves some out. The sample includes 2 million to 3 million clones, over 85% of them seen just once. Sequencing was performed on naive CD4+ T cells from PBMCs. The receptors here all came from a young man in good health. Some clones in this sample may be carry-over from other donors' samples. Both conserved end residues are part of each CDR3. A D gene is named only where the DNA matches it firmly. Part of the rows lack a size; the others show once, few, many or a class for expanded clones.

CASSLGSGLAEETQYF,TGTGCCAGCAGTTTAGGTTCGGGACTAGCGGAAGAGACCCAGTACTTC,TRBD2,TRBV27,TRBJ2-5,.
CASSLGPPSYNEQFF,TGTGCCAGCAGCTTAGGGCCTCCCTCCTACAATGAGCAGTTCTTC,.,TRBV7-2,TRBJ2-1,once
CASSLVPRQGRSYEQYF,TGTGCCAGCAGCTTAGTACCGCGGCAGGGGCGTTCCTACGAGCAGTACTTC,.,TRBV7-6,TRBJ2-7,.
CASSLSRVEQYF,TGTGCCAGCAGCTTGTCCAGGGTCGAGCAGTACTTC,.,TRBV5-8,TRBJ2-7,.
CASSQDRDWRGETQYF,TGTGCCAGCAGCCAAGACCGGGACTGGAGGGGAGAGACCCAGTACTTC,.,TRBV11-2,TRBJ2-5,.
CAWSVRVRDRAFF,TGTGCCTGGAGTGTACGGGTACGGGATCGGGCTTTCTTT,.,TRBV30,TRBJ1-1,.
CASSFNEVEAFF,TGTGCCAGCAGTTTTAATGAGGTTGAAGCTTTCTTT,.,TRBV28,TRBJ1-1,.
CASSLSSYEQYF,TGTGCCAGCTCACTAAGCTCCTACGAGCAGTACTTC,.,TRBV18,TRBJ2-7,.
CASTSTGLSNQPQHF,TGTGCCAGCACCTCGACAGGGTTGAGCAATCAGCCCCAGCATTTT,TRBD1,TRBV2,TRBJ1-5,.
CASSPRPGLGNEQFF,TGCGCCAGCAGCCCAAGGCCAGGCTTAGGCAATGAGCAGTTCTTC,.,TRBV5-1,TRBJ2-1,.
CASSPWGLAVNEQFF,TGCGCCAGCAGCCCGTGGGGTCTGGCCGTCAATGAGCAGTTCTTC,.,TRBV4-1,TRBJ2-1,.
CASSLTVAEQFF,TGTGCCAGCAGCCTCACCGTGGCTGAGCAGTTCTTC,.,TRBV7-2,TRBJ2-1,.
CATSRAPGGGTQYF,TGTGCCACCAGCAGGGCCCCGGGCGGCGGGACCCAGTACTTC,.,TRBV15,TRBJ2-5,.
CASSPGDSNQPQHF,TGTGCCAGCAGTCCGGGGGACAGCAATCAGCCCCAGCATTTT,.,TRBV27,TRBJ1-5,once
CASSPPGTSEQYF,TGTGCCAGCAGCCCTCCCGGGACTAGCGAGCAGTACTTC,TRBD2,TRBV11-3,TRBJ2-7,.
CASSPGGSGEAFF,TGTGCCAGCAGCCCAGGGGGCTCGGGTGAAGCTTTCTTT,TRBD1,TRBV11-3,TRBJ1-1,.
CASSLARPAEQYF,TGCGCCAGCAGCTTGGCCCGGCCGGCAGAGCAGTACTTC,.,TRBV5-1,TRBJ2-7,.
CASSSRVTDTQYF,TGTGCCAGCAGCTCCAGGGTCACAGATACGCAGTATTTT,.,TRBV7-3,TRBJ2-3,.
CASSLGPDQPQHF,TGTGCCAGCAGCTTGGGACCAGATCAGCCCCAGCATTTT,.,TRBV7-9,TRBJ1-5,.
CASRLTGLNTEAFF,TGTGCCAGCAGGCTGACAGGGTTGAACACTGAAGCTTTCTTT,TRBD1,TRBV28,TRBJ1-1,.